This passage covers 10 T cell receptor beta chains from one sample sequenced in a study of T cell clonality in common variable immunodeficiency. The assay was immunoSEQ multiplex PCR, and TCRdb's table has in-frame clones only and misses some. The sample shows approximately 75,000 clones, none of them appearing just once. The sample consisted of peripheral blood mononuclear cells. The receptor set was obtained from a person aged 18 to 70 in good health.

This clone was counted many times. The sequenced CDR3 bases are TGTGCCAGTAATCCGGGAGCGGCCTCCTACAATGAG. Translating it yields CASNPGAASYNE. The complete CDR3 protein is CASNPGAASYNEQFF. The V and J genes are TRBV19 and TRBJ2-1, with D tentatively TRBD2 (6 bases). The missing CDR3 end, 3 residues past where the read stops, is filled in from the germline J gene. This CDR3 contains 15 residues. V was shortened by 7 bases and J by 0 bases, with 13 bases between the two germline ends. The V gene's germline CDR1 is LNHDA and CDR2 SQIVND (reference sequence). The full variable domain, completed using reference TRBV19 and TRBJ2-1, is DGGITQSPKYLFRKEGQNVTLSCEQNLNHDAMYWYRQDPGQGLRLIYYSQIVNDFQKGDIAEGYSVSREKKESFPLTVTSAQKNPTAFYLCASNPGAASYNEQFFGPGTRLTVL.

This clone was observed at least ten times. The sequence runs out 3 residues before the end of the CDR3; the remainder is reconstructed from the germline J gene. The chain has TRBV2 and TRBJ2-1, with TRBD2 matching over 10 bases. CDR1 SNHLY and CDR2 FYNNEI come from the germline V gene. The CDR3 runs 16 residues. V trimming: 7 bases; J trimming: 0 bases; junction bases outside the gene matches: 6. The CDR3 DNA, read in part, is TGTGCCAGCACTTTTCTAGCGGGAGTCTCCTACAATGAG. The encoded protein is CASTFLAGVSYNE. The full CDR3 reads CASTFLAGVSYNEQFF.

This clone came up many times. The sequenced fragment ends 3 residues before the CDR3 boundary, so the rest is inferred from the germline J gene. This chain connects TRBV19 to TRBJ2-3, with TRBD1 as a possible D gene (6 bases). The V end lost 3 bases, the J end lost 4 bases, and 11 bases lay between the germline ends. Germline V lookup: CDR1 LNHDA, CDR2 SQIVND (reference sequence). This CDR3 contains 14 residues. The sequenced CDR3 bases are TGTGCCAGTAGTATGGGACACGGCCCAGATACG. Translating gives CASSMGHGPDT. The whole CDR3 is CASSMGHGPDTQYF.

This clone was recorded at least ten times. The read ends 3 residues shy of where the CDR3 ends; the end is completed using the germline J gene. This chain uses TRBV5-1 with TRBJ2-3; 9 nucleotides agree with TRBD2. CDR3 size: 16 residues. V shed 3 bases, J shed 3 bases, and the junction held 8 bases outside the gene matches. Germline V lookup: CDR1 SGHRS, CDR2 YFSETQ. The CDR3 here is CASSSTGAGGTDTQYF. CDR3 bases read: TGCGCCAGCAGCTCTACAGGAGCGGGAGGTACAGATACG. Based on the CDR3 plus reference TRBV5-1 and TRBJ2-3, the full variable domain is KAGVTQTPRYLIKTRGQQVTLSCSPISGHRSVSWYQQTPGQGLQFLFEYFSETQRNKGNFPGRFSGRQFSNSRSEMNVSTLELGDSALYLCASSSTGAGGTDTQYFGPGTRLTVL.

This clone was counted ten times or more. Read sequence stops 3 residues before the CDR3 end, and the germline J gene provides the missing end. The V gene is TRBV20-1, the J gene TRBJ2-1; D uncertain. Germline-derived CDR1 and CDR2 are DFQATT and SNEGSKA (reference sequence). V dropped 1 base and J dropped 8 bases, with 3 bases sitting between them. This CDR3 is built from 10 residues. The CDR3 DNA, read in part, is TGCAGTGCTAGAGCTCATGAG. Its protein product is CSARAHE. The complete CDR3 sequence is CSARAHEQFF.

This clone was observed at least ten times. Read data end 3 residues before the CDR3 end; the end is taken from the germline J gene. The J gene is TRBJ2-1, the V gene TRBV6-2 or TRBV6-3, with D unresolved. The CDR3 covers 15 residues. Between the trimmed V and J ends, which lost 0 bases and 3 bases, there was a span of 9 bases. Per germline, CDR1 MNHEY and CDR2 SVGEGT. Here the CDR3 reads CASSYSMADYNEQFF. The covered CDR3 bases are TGTGCCAGCAGTTACTCGATGGCAGACTACAATGAG.

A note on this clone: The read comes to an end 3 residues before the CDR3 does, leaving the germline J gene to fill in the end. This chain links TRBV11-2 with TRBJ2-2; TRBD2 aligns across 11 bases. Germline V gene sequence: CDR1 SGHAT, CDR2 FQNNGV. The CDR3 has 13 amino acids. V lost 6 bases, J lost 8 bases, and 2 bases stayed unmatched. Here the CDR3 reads CASRRTSGGELFF. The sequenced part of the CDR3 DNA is TGTGCCAGCAGAAGGACTAGCGGGGGGGAG. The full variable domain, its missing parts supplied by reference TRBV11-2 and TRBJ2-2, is EAGVAQSPRYKIIEKRQSVAFWCNPISGHATLYWYQQILGQGPKLLIQFQNNGVVDDSQLPKDRFSAERLKGVDSTLKIQPAKLEDSAVYLCASRRTSGGELFFGEGSRLTVL.

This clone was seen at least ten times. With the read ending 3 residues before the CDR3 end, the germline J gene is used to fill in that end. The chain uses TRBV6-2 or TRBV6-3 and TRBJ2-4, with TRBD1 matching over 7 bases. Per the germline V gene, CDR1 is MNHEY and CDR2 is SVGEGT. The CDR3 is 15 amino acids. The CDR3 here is CASSYNGQVSLVQYF. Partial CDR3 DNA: TGTGCCAGCAGTTACAATGGACAGGTTTCTTTGGTT.

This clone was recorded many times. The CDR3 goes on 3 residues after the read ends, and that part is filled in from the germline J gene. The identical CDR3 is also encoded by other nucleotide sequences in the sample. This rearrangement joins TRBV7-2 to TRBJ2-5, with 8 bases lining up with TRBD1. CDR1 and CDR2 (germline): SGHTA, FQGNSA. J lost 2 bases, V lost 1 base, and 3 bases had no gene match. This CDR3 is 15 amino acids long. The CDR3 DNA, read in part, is TGTGCCAGCAGCTTAGTGGACAGGGCACAAGAGACC. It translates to CASSLVDRAQET. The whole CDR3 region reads CASSLVDRAQETQYF.

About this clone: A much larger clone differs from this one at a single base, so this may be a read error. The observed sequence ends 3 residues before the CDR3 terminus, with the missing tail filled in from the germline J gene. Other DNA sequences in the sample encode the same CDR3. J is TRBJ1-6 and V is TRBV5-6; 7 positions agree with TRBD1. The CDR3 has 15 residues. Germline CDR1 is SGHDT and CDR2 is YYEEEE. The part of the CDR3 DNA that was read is TGCGCCAGCAGCTTGGTCAGGGGGTATAATTCACCC. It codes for CASSLVRGYNSP. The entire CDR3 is CASSLVRGYNSPLHF. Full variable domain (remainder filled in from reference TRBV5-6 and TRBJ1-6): DAGVTQSPTHLIKTRGQQVTLRCSPKSGHDTVSWYQQALGQGPQFIFQYYEEEERQRGNFPDRFSGHQFPNYSSELNVNALLLGDSALYLCASSLVRGYNSPLHFGNGTRLTVT.